This T cell receptor (beta chain) appears in the sequencing data of a study of blood T cell repertoires in COVID-19. V was clipped by 1 base and J by 4 bases; unmatched bases: 11. This CDR3 spans 17 amino acids. Germline-derived CDR1 and CDR2 are SNHLY and FYNNEI. Produced via immunoSEQ multiplex PCR; TCRdb's table is partial and in-frame only. Among about 55,000 clones listed, more than 80% were seen once. The chain uses TRBV2 and TRBJ1-2; 8 positions match TRBD1. The specimen sequenced was peripheral blood. This TCR was recovered from a man between 60 and 75 years old with acute or convalescent COVID-19. CDR3 residues: CASSEEDRVFGGYGYTF. DNA for the CDR3: TGTGCCAGCAGTGAAGAGGACAGGGTGTTCGGCGGCTATGGCTACACCTTC.